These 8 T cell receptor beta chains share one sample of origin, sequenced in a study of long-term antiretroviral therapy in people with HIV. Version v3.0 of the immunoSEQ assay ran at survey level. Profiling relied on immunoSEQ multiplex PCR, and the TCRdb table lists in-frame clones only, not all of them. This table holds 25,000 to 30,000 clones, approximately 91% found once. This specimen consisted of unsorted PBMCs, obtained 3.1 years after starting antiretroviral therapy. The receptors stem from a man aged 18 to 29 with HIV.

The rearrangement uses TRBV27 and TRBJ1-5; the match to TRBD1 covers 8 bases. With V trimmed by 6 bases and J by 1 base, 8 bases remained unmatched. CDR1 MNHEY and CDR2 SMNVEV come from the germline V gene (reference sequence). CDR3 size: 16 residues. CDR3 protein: CASSRTQGASNQPQHF. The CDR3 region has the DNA TGTGCCAGCAGCCGTACTCAGGGGGCCAGCAATCAGCCCCAGCATTTT.

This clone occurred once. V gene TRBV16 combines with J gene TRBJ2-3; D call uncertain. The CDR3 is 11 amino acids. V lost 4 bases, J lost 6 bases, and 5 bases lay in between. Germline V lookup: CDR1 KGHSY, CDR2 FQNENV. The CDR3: CASSPLDTQYF. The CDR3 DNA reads TGTGCCAGCAGCCCCCTGGATACGCAGTATTTT.

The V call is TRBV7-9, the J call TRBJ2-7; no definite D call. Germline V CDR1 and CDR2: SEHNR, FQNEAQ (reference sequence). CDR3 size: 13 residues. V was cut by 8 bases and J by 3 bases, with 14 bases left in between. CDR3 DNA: TGTGCCAGCCACTCCGACACTGGCTACGAGCAGTACTTC. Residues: CASHSDTGYEQYF.

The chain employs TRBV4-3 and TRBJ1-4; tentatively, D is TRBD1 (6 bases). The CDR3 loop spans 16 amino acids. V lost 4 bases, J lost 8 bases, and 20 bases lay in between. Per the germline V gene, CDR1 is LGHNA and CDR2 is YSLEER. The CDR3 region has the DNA TGCGCCAGCAGCCCACACCTACAGGGTAACTTGGAAAAACTGTTTTTT. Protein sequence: CASSPHLQGNLEKLFF.

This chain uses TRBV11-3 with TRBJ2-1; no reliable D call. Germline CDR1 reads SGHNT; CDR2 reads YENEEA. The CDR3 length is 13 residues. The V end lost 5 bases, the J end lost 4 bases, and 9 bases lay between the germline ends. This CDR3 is CASSINKYNEQFF. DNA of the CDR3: TGTGCCAGCAGCATAAACAAATACAATGAGCAGTTCTTC. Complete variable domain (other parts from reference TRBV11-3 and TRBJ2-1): EAGVVQSPRYKIIEKKQPVAFWCNPISGHNTLYWYLQNLGQGPELLIRYENEEAVDDSQLPKDRFSAERLKGVDSTLKIQPAELGDSAVYLCASSINKYNEQFFGPGTRLTVL.

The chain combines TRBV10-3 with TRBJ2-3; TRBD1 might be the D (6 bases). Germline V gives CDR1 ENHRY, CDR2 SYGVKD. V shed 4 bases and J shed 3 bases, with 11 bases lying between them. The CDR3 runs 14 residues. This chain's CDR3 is CAISVGRGTDTQYF. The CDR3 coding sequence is TGTGCCATCAGTGTTGGAAGGGGGACAGATACGCAGTATTTT.

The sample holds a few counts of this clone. CDR3 protein: CASSLRGIGRIGNTIYF. CDR3 DNA: TGTGCCAGCAGCTTAAGAGGGATCGGTAGGATTGGAAACACCATATATTTT. V gene TRBV7-9 combines with J gene TRBJ1-3; D is ambiguous. The CDR3 totals 17 residues. The V end was cut by 2 bases, the J end by 3 bases, with 17 bases between. The germline gives CDR1 SEHNR, CDR2 FQNEAQ (reference sequence).

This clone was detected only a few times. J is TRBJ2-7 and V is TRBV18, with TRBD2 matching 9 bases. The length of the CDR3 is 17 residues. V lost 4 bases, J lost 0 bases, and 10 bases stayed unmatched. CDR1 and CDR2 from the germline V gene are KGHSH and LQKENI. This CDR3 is CASSLSSGGTSSYEQYF. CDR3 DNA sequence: TGTGCCAGCTCACTGTCCAGCGGGGGGACAAGCTCCTACGAGCAGTACTTC. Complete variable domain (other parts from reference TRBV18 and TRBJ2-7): NAGVMQNPRHLVRRRGQEARLRCSPMKGHSHVYWYRQLPEEGLKFMVYLQKENIIDESGMPKERFSAEFPKEGPSILRIQQVVRGDSAAYFCASSLSSGGTSSYEQYFGPGTRLTVT.